The present T cell receptor beta chain was sequenced within a study of blood T cell repertoires in COVID-19. Study in general: COVID-19 samples, acute and convalescent, were from the United States, Italy and Spain. PBMCs, B-cell-depleted T cells, or T cells provided the cDNA or gDNA that made up the material.

Original processing methods: Counts of nucleated cells, estimated from reference gene primer amplification, were obtained. The table came from immunoSEQ multiplex PCR; TCRdb's copy has only in-frame clones and leaves some out. That table gives V, J and clone size, and the DNA gave D and trimming. The profile covers just over 35,000 clones, with 75% to 90% appearing a single time and 20% to 25% taken by the ten largest. This clone occurred a few times. This CDR3 comprises 15 residues. Trimming cost V 0 bases and J 2 bases, with 11 bases left between them. Germline V gene sequence: CDR1 SGDLS, CDR2 YYNGEE.

The receptor's source is a man aged 60-69 years with acute or convalescent COVID-19. Sequenced: peripheral blood. The chain joins TRBV9 to TRBJ2-5; TRBD2 might be the D (5 bases). DNA of the CDR3: TGTGCCAGCAGCGTAGCAGCGACTACACAAGAGACCCAGTACTTC. Translation: CASSVAATTQETQYF.